This T cell receptor beta chain stems from a study of breast tumors, draining lymph nodes, adjacent tissues. Study conclusions and caveats: Tumors had less TCR diversity than lymph nodes, more than nontumor tissue.

From the multiplex PCR reads, TCRdb called clonotypes with MiXCR, one entry per CDR3 protein. The sample lists about 200,000 distinct CDR3 sequences, around a third occurring once. V shed 5 bases and J 0 bases; nucleotides not matched to a gene: 4. Per germline, CDR1 MNHNY and CDR2 SVGAGI (reference sequence). The CDR3 totals 14 residues. The lymph nodes were axillary draining lymph nodes from breast cancer patients. The sample holds many counts of this clonotype. Its target is not known. Specimen: axillary lymph node tissue. The TCR originated in a female donor with breast cancer. Some clones in this sample may be carry-over from other donors' samples. This chain links TRBV6-6 with TRBJ2-7, with TRBD2 matching 7 bases. The CDR3: CASSSGEPSYEQYF. CDR3 nucleotides: TGTGCCAGCAGTAGCGGGGAACCCTCCTACGAGCAGTACTTC.